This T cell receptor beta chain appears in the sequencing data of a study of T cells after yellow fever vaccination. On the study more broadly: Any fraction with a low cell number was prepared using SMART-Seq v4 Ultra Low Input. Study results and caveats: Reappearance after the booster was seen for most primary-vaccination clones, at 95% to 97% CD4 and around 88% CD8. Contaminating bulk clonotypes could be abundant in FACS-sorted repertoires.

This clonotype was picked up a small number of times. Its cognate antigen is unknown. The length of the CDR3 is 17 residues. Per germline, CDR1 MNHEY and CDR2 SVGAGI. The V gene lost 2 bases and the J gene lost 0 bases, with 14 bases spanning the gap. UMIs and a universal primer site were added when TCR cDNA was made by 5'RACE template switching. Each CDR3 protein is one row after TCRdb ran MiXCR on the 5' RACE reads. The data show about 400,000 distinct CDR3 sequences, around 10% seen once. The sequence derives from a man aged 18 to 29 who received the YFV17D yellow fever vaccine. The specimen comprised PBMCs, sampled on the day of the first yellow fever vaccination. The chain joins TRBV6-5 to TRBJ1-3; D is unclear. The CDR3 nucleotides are TGTGCCAGCAGTTACCGGCCCCGATCGGGCTCTGGAAACACCATATATTTT. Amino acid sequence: CASSYRPRSGSGNTIYF.